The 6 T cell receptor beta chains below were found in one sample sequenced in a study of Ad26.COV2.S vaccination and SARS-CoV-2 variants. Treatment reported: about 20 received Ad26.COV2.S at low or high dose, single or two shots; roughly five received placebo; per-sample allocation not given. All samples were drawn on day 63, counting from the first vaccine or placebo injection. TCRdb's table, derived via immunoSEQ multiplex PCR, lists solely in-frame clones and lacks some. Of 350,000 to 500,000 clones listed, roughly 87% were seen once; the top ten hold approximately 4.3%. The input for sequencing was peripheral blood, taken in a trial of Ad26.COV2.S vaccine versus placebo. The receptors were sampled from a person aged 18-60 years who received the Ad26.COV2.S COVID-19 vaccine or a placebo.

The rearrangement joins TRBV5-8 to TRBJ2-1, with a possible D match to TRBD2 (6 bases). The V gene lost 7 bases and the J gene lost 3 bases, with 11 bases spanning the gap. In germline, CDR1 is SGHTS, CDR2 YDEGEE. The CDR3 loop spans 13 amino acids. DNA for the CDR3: TGTGCCAGCTGGGGACTGAGCTACAATGAGCAGTTCTTC. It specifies CASWGLSYNEQFF.

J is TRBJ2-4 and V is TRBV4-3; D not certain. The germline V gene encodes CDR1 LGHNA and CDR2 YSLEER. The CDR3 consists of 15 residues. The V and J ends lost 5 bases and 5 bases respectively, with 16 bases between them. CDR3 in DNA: TGCGCCAGCAGCGGATCGTGGCAGGCCCAAAACATTCAGTACTTC. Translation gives CASSGSWQAQNIQYF.

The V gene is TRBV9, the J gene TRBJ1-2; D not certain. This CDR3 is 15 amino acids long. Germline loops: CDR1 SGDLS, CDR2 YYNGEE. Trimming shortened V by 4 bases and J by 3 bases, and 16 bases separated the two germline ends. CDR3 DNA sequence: TGTGCCAGCAGCCCTAGTGTTTGGGAAGACTATGGCTACACCTTC. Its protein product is CASSPSVWEDYGYTF.

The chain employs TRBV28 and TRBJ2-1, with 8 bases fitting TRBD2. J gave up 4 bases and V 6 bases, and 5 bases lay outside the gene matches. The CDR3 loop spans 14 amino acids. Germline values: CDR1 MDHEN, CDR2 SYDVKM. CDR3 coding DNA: TGTGCCAGCAGGTCACTAGCGGAATACAATGAGCAGTTCTTC. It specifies CASRSLAEYNEQFF.

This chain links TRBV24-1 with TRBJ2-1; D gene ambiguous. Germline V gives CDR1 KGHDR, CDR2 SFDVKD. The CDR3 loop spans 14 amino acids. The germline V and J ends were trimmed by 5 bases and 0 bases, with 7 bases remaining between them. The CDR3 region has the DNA TGTGCCACCAGTGGGACGGGCTCCTACAATGAGCAGTTCTTC. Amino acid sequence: CATSGTGSYNEQFF.

CDR3 protein: CASSLAGTGVGKNIQYF. CDR3 coding DNA: TGTGCCAGCAGTCTAGCCGGGACAGGGGTAGGCAAAAACATTCAGTACTTC. This chain uses TRBV27 with TRBJ2-4; 10 bases line up with TRBD1. This CDR3 comprises 17 residues. J gave up 3 bases and V 5 bases, and 10 bases lay outside the gene matches. CDR1 MNHEY and CDR2 SMNVEV come from the germline V gene (reference sequence).